This T cell receptor beta chain emerged from a study of cytomegalovirus exposure and HLA in healthy donors. A multiplex PCR was run with 60 Vbeta primers and 13 Jbeta primers. The method was immunoSEQ multiplex PCR; TCRdb's version includes in-frame clones alone and lacks a portion of them. This sample yields 80,000 to 95,000 clones, of which roughly four fifths are seen a single time; about 2% belongs to the top ten. CDR3 length: 13 amino acids. Germline V gene lookup returns CDR1 SEHNR and CDR2 FQNEAQ (reference sequence). Trimming took 4 bases from V and 4 from J, leaving 11 bases between them. Specimen: PBMCs. The clonotype originates from a young woman in good health and CMV-seronegative. The V gene is TRBV7-9, the J gene TRBJ2-7; D call uncertain. This CDR3 is CASSSYPLYEQYF. CDR3 DNA sequence: TGTGCCAGCAGCTCCTACCCCTTGTACGAGCAGTACTTC.